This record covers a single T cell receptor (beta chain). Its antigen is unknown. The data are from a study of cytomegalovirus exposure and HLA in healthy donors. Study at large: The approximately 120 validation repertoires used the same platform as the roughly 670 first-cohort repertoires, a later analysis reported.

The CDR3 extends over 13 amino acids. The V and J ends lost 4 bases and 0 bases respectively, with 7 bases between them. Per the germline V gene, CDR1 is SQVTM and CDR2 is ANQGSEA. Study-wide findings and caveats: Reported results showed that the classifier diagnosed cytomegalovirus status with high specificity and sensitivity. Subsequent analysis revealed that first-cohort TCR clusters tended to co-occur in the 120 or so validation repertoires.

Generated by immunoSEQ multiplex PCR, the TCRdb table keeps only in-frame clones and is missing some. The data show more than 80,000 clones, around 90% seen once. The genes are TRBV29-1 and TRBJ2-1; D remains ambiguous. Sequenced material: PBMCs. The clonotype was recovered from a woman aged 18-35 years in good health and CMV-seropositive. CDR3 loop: CSVGLASYNEQFF. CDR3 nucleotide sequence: TGCAGCGTTGGATTAGCCTCCTACAATGAGCAGTTCTTC.